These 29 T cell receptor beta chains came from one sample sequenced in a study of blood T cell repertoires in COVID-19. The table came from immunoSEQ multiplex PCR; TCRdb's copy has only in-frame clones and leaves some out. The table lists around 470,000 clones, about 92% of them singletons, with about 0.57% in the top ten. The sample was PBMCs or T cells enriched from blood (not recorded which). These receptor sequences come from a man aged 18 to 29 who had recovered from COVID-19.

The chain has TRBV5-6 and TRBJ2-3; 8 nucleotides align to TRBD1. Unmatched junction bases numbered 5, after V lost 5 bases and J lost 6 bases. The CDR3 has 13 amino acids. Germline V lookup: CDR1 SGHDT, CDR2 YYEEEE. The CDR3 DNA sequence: TGTGCCAGCAGGGTTACAGGGGGGGATACGCAGTATTTT. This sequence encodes CASRVTGGDTQYF.

Written as DNA, the CDR3 is TGTGCCAGCAGCCCCGGCGGACTAGCCACCGGGGAGCTGTTTTTT. It translates to CASSPGGLATGELFF. The rearrangement uses TRBV7-9 and TRBJ2-2; TRBD2 matches 8 bases. Trimming took 5 bases from V and 4 from J; bases not matched to a gene: 6. Germline CDR1 SEHNR, CDR2 FQNEAQ (reference sequence). There are 15 residues in the CDR3.

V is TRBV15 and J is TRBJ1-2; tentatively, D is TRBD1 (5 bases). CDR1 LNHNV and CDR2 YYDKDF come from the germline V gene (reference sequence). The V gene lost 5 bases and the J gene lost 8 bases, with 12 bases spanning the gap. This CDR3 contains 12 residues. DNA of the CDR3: TGTGCCACCAGCCTTCCAGGGATGGGCTACACCTTC. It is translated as CATSLPGMGYTF.

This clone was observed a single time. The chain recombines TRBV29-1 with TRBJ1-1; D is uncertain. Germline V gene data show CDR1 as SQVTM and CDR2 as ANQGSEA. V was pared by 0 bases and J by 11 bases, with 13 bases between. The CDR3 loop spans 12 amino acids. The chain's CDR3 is CSVEDGHPLAFF. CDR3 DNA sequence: TGCAGCGTTGAAGATGGCCACCCCTTGGCTTTCTTT.

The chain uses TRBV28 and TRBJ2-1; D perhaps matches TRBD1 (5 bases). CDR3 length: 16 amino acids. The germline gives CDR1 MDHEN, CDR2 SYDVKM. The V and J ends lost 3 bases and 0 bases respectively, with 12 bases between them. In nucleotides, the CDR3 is TGTGCCAGCAGTTTGTCAGGGATTAGCTCCTACAATGAGCAGTTCTTC. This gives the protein CASSLSGISSYNEQFF.

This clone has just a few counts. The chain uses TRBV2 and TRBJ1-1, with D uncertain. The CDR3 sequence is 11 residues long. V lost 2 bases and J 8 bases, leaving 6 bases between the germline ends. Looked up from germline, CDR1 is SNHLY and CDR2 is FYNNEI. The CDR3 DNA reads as TGTGCCAGCAGTGAATGGAGGGAAGCTTTCTTT. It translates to CASSEWREAFF.

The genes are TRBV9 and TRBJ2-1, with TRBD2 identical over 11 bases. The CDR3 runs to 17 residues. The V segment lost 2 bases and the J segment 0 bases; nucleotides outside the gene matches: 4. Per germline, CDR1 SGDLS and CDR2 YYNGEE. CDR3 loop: CASSVASGRSSYNEQFF. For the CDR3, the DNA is TGTGCCAGCAGCGTCGCTAGCGGGAGGAGCTCCTACAATGAGCAGTTCTTC.

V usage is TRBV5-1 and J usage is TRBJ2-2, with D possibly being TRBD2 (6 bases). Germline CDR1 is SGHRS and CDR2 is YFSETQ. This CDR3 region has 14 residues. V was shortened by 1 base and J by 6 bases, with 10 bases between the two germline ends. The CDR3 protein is CASSLQQRAGELFF. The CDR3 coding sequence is TGCGCCAGCAGCTTGCAACAGCGGGCCGGGGAGCTGTTTTTT.

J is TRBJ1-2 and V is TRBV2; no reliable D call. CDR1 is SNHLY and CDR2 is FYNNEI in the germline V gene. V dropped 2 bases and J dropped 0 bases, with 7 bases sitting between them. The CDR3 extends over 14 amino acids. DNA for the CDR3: TGTGCCAGCAGTGAAATGCAGGCTAACTATGGCTACACCTTC. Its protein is CASSEMQANYGYTF.

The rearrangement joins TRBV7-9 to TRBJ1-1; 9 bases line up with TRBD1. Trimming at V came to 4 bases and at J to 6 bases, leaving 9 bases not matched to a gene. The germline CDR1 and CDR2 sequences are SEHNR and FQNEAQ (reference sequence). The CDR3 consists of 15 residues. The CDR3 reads CASSSRDRAFSEAFF. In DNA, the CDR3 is TGTGCCAGCAGCTCCAGGGACAGGGCTTTCTCTGAAGCTTTCTTT.

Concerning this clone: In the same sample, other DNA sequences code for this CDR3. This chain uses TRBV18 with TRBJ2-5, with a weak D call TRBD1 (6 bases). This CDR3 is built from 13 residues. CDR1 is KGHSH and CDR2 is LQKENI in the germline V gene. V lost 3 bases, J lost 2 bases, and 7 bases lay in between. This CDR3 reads CASSPRGQETQYF. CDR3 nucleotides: TGTGCCAGCTCACCGAGGGGGCAAGAGACCCAGTACTTC.

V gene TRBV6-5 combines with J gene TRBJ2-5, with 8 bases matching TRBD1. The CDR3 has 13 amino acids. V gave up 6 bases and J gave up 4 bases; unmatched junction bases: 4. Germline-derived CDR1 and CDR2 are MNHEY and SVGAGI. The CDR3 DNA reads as TGTGCCAGCAGAAGACAGGGGATAGAGACCCAGTACTTC. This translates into CASRRQGIETQYF.

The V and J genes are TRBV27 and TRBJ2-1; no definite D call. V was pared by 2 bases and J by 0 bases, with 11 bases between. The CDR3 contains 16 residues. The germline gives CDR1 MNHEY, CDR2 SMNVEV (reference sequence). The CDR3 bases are TGTGCCAGCAGTTTAATTCGGTCCGGCTCCTACAATGAGCAGTTCTTC. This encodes CASSLIRSGSYNEQFF.

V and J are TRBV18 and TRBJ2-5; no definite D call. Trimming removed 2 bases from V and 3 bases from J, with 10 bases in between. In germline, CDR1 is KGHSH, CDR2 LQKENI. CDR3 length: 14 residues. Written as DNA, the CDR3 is TGTGCCAGCTCACCATTATCCCGGGAAGAGACCCAGTACTTC. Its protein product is CASSPLSREETQYF.

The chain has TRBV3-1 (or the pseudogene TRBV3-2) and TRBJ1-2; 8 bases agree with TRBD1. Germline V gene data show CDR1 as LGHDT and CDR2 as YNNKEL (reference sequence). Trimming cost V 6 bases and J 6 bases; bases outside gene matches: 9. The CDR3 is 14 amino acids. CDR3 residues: CASRKQGVEDGYTF. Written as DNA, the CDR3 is TGTGCCAGCAGGAAACAGGGGGTCGAGGATGGCTACACCTTC.

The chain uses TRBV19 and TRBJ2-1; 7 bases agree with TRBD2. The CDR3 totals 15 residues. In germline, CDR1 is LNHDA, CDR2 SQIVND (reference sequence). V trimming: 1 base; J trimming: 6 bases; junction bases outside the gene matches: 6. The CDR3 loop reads CASSIGAGSPNEQFF. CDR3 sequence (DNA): TGTGCCAGTAGTATAGGAGCGGGGTCTCCCAATGAGCAGTTCTTC.

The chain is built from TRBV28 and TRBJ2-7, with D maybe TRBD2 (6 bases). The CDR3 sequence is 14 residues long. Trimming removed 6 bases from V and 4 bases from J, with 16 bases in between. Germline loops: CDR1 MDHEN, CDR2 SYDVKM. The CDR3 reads CASSPGGVSYEQYF. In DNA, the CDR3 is TGTGCCAGCAGCCCCGGGGGAGTAAGTTACGAGCAGTACTTC. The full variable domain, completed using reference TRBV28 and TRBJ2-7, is DVKVTQSSRYLVKRTGEKVFLECVQDMDHENMFWYRQDPGLGLRLIYFSYDVKMKEKGDIPEGYSVSREKKERFSLILESASTNQTSMYLCASSPGGVSYEQYFGPGTRLTVT.

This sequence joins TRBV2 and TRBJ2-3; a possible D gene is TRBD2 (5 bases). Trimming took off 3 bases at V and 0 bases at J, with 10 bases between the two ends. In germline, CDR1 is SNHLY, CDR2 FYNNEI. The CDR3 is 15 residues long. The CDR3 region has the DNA TGTGCCAGCAGTGAGAATCGGGGTAGCACAGATACGCAGTATTTT. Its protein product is CASSENRGSTDTQYF.

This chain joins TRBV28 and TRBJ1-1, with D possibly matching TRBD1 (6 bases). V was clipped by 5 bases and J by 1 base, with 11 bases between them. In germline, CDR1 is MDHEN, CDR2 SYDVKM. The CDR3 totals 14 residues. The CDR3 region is CASSLGQGNTEAFF. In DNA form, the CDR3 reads TGTGCCAGCAGTCTGGGACAAGGGAACACTGAAGCTTTCTTT. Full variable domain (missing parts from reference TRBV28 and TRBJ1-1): DVKVTQSSRYLVKRTGEKVFLECVQDMDHENMFWYRQDPGLGLRLIYFSYDVKMKEKGDIPEGYSVSREKKERFSLILESASTNQTSMYLCASSLGQGNTEAFFGQGTRLTVV.

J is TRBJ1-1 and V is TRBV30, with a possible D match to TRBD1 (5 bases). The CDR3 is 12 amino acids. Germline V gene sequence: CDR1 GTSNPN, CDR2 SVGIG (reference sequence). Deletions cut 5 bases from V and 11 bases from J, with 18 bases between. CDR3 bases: TGTGCCTGGGGTGGGGCCCACGTGGGCGCTTTCTTT. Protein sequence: CAWGGAHVGAFF.

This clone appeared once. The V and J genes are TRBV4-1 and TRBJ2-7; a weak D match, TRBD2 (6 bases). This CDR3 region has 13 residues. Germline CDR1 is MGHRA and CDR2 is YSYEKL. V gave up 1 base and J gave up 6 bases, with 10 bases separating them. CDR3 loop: CASSQVLATEQYF. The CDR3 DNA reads TGCGCCAGCAGCCAAGTTCTAGCGACCGAGCAGTACTTC.

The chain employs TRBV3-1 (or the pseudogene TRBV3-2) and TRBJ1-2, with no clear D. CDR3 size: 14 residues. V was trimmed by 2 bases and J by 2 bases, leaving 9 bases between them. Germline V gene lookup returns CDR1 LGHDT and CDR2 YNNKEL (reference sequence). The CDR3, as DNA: TGTGCCAGCAGCCAAAGTCCTGAGAACTATGGCTACACCTTC. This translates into CASSQSPENYGYTF.

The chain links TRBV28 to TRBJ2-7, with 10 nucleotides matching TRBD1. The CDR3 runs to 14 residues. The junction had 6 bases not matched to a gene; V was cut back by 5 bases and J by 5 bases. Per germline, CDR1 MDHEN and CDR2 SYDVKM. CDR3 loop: CASSLRQGADEQYF. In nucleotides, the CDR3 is TGTGCCAGCAGTCTCCGACAGGGGGCTGACGAGCAGTACTTC.

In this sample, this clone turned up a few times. The CDR3 is CASQGGNYGYTF. DNA for the CDR3: TGTGCCAGCCAGGGTGGAAACTATGGCTACACCTTC. The J gene is TRBJ1-2, the V gene TRBV12-3 or TRBV12-4, with D possibly matching TRBD1 (5 bases). V was cut by 8 bases and J by 2 bases, with 9 bases left in between. The CDR3 covers 12 residues.

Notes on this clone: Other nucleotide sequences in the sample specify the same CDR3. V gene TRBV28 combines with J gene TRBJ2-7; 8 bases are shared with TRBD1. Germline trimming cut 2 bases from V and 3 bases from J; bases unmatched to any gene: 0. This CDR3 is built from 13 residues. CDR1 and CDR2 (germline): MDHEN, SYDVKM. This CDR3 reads CASSLTGGYEQYF. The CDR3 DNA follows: TGTGCCAGCAGTTTAACAGGGGGCTACGAGCAGTACTTC. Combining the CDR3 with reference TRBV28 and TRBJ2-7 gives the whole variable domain DVKVTQSSRYLVKRTGEKVFLECVQDMDHENMFWYRQDPGLGLRLIYFSYDVKMKEKGDIPEGYSVSREKKERFSLILESASTNQTSMYLCASSLTGGYEQYFGPGTRLTVT.

The chain's CDR3 is CASSENVPSRGDTQYF. The CDR3 DNA sequence: TGTGCCAGCAGTGAAAACGTCCCCTCAAGGGGAGATACGCAGTATTTT. The gene calls are TRBV6-1 and TRBJ2-3, with a possible D match to TRBD1 (5 bases). Deletions cut 2 bases from V and 5 bases from J, with 17 bases between. The V gene's germline CDR1 is MNHNS and CDR2 SASEGT. This CDR3 region has 16 residues.

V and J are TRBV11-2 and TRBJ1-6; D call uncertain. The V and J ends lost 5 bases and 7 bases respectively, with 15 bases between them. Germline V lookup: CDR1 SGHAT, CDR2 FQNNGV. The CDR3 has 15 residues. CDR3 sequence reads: CASSIWEGINSPLHF. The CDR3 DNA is TGTGCCAGCAGCATATGGGAGGGAATAAATTCACCCCTCCACTTT. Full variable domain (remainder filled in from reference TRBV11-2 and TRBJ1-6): EAGVAQSPRYKIIEKRQSVAFWCNPISGHATLYWYQQILGQGPKLLIQFQNNGVVDDSQLPKDRFSAERLKGVDSTLKIQPAKLEDSAVYLCASSIWEGINSPLHFGNGTRLTVT.

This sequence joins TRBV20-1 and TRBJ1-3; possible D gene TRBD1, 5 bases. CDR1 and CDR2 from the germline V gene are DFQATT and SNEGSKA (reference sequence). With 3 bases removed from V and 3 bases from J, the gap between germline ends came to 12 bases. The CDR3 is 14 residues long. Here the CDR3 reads CSASLSQGGNTIYF. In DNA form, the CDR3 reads TGCAGTGCTAGTCTTTCTCAGGGTGGAAACACCATATATTTT.

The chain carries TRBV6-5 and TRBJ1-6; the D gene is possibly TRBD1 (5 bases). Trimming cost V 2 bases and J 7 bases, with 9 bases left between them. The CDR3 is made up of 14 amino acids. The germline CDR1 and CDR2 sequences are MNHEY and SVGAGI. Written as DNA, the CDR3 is TGTGCCAGCAGTTACGATCAGGGAAATTCACCCCTCCACTTT. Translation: CASSYDQGNSPLHF.